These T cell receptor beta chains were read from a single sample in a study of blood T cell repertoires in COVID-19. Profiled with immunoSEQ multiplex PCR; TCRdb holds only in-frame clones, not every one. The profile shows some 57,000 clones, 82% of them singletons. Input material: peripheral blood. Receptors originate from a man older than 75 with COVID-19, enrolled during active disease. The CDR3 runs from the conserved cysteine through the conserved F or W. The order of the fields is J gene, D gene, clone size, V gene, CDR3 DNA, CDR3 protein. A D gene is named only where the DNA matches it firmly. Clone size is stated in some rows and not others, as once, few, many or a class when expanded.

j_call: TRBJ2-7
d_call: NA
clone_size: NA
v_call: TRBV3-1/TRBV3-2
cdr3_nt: TGTGCCAGCAGCCAAGGGGCAGGTTCACGATACGAGCAGTACTTC
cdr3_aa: CASSQGAGSRYEQYF

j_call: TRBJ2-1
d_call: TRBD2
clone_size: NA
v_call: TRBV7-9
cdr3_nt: TGTGGTACTAGCGGGAGCCCTCTTTACAATGAGCAGTTCTTC
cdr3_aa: CGTSGSPLYNEQFF

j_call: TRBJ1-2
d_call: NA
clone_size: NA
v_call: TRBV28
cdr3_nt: TGTGCCACCCGATCGGGAGACTATGGCTACACCTTC
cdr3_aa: CATRSGDYGYTF

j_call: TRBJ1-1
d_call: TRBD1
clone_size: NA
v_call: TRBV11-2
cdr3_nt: TGTGCCAGCAGCGCCACAGGGGAGACTGAAGCTTTCTTT
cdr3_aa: CASSATGETEAFF

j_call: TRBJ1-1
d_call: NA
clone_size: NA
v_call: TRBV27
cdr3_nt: TGTGCCAGCTCACCCCTGGACAAGGGAGGGCGCAACACTGAAGCTTTCTTT
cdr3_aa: CASSPLDKGGRNTEAFF

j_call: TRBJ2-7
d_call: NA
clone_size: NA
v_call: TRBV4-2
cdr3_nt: TGTGCCAGCAGCCAAGATTTGTCAGGGGCCCCGACCTTCTACGAGCAGTACTTC
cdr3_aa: CASSQDLSGAPTFYEQYF

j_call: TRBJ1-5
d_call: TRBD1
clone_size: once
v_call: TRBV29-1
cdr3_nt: TGCAGCGTTGAAGTGGGACAGGGGGGGGGTCAGCCCCAGCATTTT
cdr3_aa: CSVEVGQGGGQPQHF

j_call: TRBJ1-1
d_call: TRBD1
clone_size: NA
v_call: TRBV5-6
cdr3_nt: TGTGCCAGCAGCTTTGGGACAGGGGGCGCGGGGACTGAAGCTTTCTTT
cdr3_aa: CASSFGTGGAGTEAFF

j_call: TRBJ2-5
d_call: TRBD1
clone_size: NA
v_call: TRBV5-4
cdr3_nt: TGTGCCAGCAGCTTGGTGGGATCAGGGGGTGGCGAGACCCAGTACTTC
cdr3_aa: CASSLVGSGGGETQYF

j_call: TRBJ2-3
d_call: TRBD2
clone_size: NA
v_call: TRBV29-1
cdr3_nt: TGCAGCGGCGACCGTTCGGGGCGGGGGGGCACAGATACGCAGTATTTT
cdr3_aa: CSGDRSGRGGTDTQYF

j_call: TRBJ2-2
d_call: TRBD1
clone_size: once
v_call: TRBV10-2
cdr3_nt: TGCGCCAGCCAGGGGGCTCCATCGAACACCGGGGAGCTGTTTTTT
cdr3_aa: CASQGAPSNTGELFF